This T cell receptor (beta chain) was sequenced during a study of Graves' ophthalmopathy and Graves' hyperthyroidism. RNA transcripts served as template for amplifying TCR beta CDR3 sequences. First-round RT-PCR with HTBI primers preceded a second-round multiplex PCR. TCRdb re-called the multiplex PCR reads with MiXCR, one entry per CDR3 protein. The table has 200,000 to 250,000 distinct CDR3 sequences, 25% to 30% seen once. In this sample, this clonotype turned up many times. Sequenced input: peripheral blood. This sequence originates from a man between 50 and 59 years old with Graves' ophthalmopathy.

CDR3 residues: CASSLIGRDTEAFF. CDR3 sequence (DNA): TGTGCCAGCAGCTTAATTGGACGGGACACTGAAGCTTTCTTT. The J gene is TRBJ1-1, the V gene TRBV7-3; D gene uncertain. CDR1 is SGHTA and CDR2 is FQGTGA in the germline V gene. V was trimmed by 1 base and J by 3 bases, leaving 9 bases between them. The length of the CDR3 is 14 residues.